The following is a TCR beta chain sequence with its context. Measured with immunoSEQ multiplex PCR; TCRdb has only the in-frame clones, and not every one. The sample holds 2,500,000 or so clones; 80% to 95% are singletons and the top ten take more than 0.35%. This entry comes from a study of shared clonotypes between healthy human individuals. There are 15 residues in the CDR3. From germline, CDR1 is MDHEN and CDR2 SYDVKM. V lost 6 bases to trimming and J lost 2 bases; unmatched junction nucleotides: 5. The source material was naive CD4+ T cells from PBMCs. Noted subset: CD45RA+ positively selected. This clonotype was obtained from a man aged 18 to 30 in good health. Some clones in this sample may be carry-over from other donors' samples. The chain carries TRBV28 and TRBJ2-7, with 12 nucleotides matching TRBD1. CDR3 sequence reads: CASSQGTGGPYEQYF. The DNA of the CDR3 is TGTGCCAGCAGCCAAGGGACAGGGGGCCCCTACGAGCAGTACTTC.